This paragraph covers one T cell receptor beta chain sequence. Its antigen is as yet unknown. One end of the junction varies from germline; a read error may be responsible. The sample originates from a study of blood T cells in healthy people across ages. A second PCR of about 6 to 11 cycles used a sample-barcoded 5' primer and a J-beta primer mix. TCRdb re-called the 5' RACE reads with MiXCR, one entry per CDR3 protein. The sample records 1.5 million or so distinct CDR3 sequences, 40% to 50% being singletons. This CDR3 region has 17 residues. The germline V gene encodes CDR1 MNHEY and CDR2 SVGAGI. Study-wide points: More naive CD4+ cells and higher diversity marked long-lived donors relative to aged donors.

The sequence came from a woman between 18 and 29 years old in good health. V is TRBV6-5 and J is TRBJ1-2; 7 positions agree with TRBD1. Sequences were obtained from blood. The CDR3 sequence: CANSYPDPDRVNYGYTF. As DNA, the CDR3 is TGTGCCAACAGTTACCCAGACCCCGACAGGGTTAACTATGGCTACACCTTC.